One sample yielded the 30 T cell receptor beta chains listed below, sequenced in a study of blood T cell repertoires in COVID-19. The table came from immunoSEQ multiplex PCR; TCRdb's copy has only in-frame clones and leaves some out. This sample has about 24,000 clones, with around 90% found just once. The specimen sequenced was peripheral blood. These receptor sequences come from a man between 70 and 80 years old with active COVID-19.

This chain joins TRBV5-6 and TRBJ2-7; D is possibly TRBD1 (6 bases). The CDR3 covers 13 residues. V lost 5 bases and J lost 2, with 11 bases in between. CDR1 is SGHDT and CDR2 is YYEEEE in the germline V gene. The CDR3 region has the DNA TGTGCCAGCAGTGGGGGCGGTCCCTACGAGCAGTACTTC. It yields the protein CASSGGGPYEQYF.

This chain connects TRBV18 to TRBJ2-2; D might be TRBD2 (5 bases). Germline lookup yields CDR1 KGHSH and CDR2 LQKENI. The CDR3 has 14 amino acids. Trimming cost V 2 bases and J 6 bases, with 10 bases left between them. CDR3: CASSPRGLPGELFF. The DNA for the CDR3 is TGTGCCAGCTCACCAAGAGGGCTTCCCGGGGAGCTGTTTTTT.

The rearrangement links TRBV5-1 to TRBJ1-5; D is possibly TRBD1 (6 bases). This CDR3 region has 15 residues. Germline assignment: CDR1 SGHRS and CDR2 YFSETQ. The ends were cut back, 7 bases at V and 5 bases at J, with 19 bases in the middle. CDR3: CASGHRDIPHQPQHF. DNA of the CDR3: TGCGCCAGCGGCCACCGGGACATCCCCCATCAGCCCCAGCATTTT.

This clone occurred once. CDR3 in amino acids: CASSQNYRGSTNYGYTF. CDR3 in DNA: TGTGCCAGCAGCCAGAATTACAGGGGATCTACTAACTATGGCTACACCTTC. V is TRBV3-1 (or the pseudogene TRBV3-2) and J is TRBJ1-2, with 7 positions matching TRBD1. Germline V gene data show CDR1 as LGHDT and CDR2 as YNNKEL (reference sequence). The V gene end was trimmed by 3 bases and the J gene end by 0 bases; junction bases not matched to a gene: 10. The CDR3 loop spans 17 amino acids.

The chain is built from TRBV6-4 and TRBJ1-5; TRBD1 aligns across 7 bases. Per the germline V gene, CDR1 is MRHNA and CDR2 is SNTAGT. Losses at the gene ends were 5 bases for V and 7 bases for J; bases not matched to a gene: 5. The CDR3 sequence is 13 residues long. CDR3 nucleotide sequence: TGTGCCAGCAGTTCGGACAGGAGCCAGCCCCAGCATTTT. This gives the protein CASSSDRSQPQHF.

This clone occurred once. The chain has TRBV7-9 and TRBJ2-3; D unresolved. Trimming removed 4 bases from V and 6 bases from J, with 5 bases in between. Germline assignment: CDR1 SEHNR and CDR2 FQNEAQ (reference sequence). The CDR3 extends over 11 amino acids. Here the CDR3 DNA reads TGTGCCAGCAGCTCCCTCGATACGCAGTATTTT. This codes for CASSSLDTQYF.

The J gene is TRBJ2-5, the V gene TRBV5-4; the match to TRBD2 covers 14 bases. The CDR3 has 19 residues. CDR1 and CDR2 (germline): SGHNT, YYREEE (reference sequence). V was pared by 4 bases and J by 1 base, with 12 bases of the junction left unmatched. In DNA form, the CDR3 reads TGTGCCAGCAGCGCCAGGAGACTAGCGGGAGGGGTAACCCAAGAGACCCAGTACTTC. Amino acids: CASSARRLAGGVTQETQYF.

This clone is a singleton in its sample. The V and J genes are TRBV28 and TRBJ1-1; 11 bases are a match to TRBD1. J was trimmed by 4 bases and V by 5 bases; bases with no gene match: 6. Germline V lookup: CDR1 MDHEN, CDR2 SYDVKM. This CDR3 has 15 amino acids. The CDR3 DNA sequence: TGTGCCAGCAGTCCGGGGGACAGGGGGAGCACTGAAGCTTTCTTT. It encodes CASSPGDRGSTEAFF.

The rearrangement links TRBV7-9 to TRBJ2-1, with D possibly matching TRBD2 (5 bases). V lost 1 base and J lost 9, with 7 bases in between. This CDR3 contains 12 residues. Germline loops: CDR1 SEHNR, CDR2 FQNEAQ (reference sequence). The CDR3 sequence is CASSLGGSEQFF. The CDR3 DNA sequence: TGTGCCAGCAGCTTAGGTGGGAGTGAGCAGTTCTTC.

The chain couples TRBV18 to TRBJ1-2, with 7 bases identical to TRBD1. J lost 3 bases, V lost 2 bases, and 3 bases had no gene match. Germline V gene sequence: CDR1 KGHSH, CDR2 LQKENI. The CDR3 sequence is 14 residues long. The DNA of the CDR3 is TGTGCCAGCTCACCATCGGGGACAGACTATGGCTACACCTTC. This sequence encodes CASSPSGTDYGYTF. The full variable domain, completed using reference TRBV18 and TRBJ1-2, is NAGVMQNPRHLVRRRGQEARLRCSPMKGHSHVYWYRQLPEEGLKFMVYLQKENIIDESGMPKERFSAEFPKEGPSILRIQQVVRGDSAAYFCASSPSGTDYGYTFGSGTRLTVV.

The J gene is TRBJ2-5, the V gene TRBV5-1; TRBD2 aligns across 7 bases. CDR1 is SGHRS and CDR2 is YFSETQ in the germline V gene. Germline trimming cut 4 bases from V and 2 bases from J; bases unmatched to any gene: 8. The CDR3 totals 15 residues. CDR3 in DNA: TGCGCCAGCAGCCTCAGCGGGACTATACAAGAGACCCAGTACTTC. Translated: CASSLSGTIQETQYF.

This clone was observed a single time. The CDR3 here is CASSPGQGFNEQYF. The CDR3 DNA is TGTGCCAGCTCACCGGGACAGGGTTTCAACGAGCAGTACTTC. The V gene is TRBV18, the J gene TRBJ2-7; 9 bases are a match to TRBD1. Per germline, CDR1 KGHSH and CDR2 LQKENI. Trimming took 3 bases from V and 5 from J; bases not matched to a gene: 5. The CDR3 extends over 14 amino acids.

V is TRBV30 and J is TRBJ1-1; D is uncertain. The germline V gene encodes CDR1 GTSNPN and CDR2 SVGIG (reference sequence). The ends were cut back, 0 bases at V and 10 bases at J, with 15 bases in the middle. The CDR3 contains 13 residues. CDR3 bases: TGTGCCTGGAGTGTGAGGGAGGCCCCGGGAGCTTTCTTT. Its protein product is CAWSVREAPGAFF.

The chain combines TRBV6-6 with TRBJ2-5, with TRBD1 matching over 7 bases. The germline gives CDR1 MNHNY, CDR2 SVGAGI (reference sequence). This CDR3 region has 14 residues. Losses at the gene ends were 2 bases for V and 7 bases for J; bases not matched to a gene: 7. CDR3 protein: CASSYRQGHGTQYF. In DNA, the CDR3 is TGTGCCAGCAGTTACCGACAGGGCCATGGGACCCAGTACTTC.

V is TRBV2 and J is TRBJ2-1; 12 bases map to TRBD2. The CDR3 extends over 15 amino acids. Germline CDR1 and CDR2: SNHLY and FYNNEI. The V and J ends lost 6 bases and 3 bases, in that order; junction bases with no gene match: 3. CDR3 residues: CASSPTSGSYNEQFF. Written as DNA, the CDR3 is TGTGCCAGCAGCCCGACTAGCGGGAGCTACAATGAGCAGTTCTTC.

Here the CDR3 DNA reads TGTGCCAGCAGTTCAGGGGGCCGGTATGGCTACACCTTC. Encoded protein: CASSSGGRYGYTF. The gene calls are TRBV12-3 or TRBV12-4 and TRBJ1-2; TRBD1 agrees at 8 bases. The CDR3 is 13 residues long. After removal of 4 bases from V and 5 bases from J, the junction contained 3 bases not matched to a gene.

The table lists this clone with a count of one. J is TRBJ2-7 and V is TRBV7-2; TRBD1 matches at 9 bases. The V gene end was trimmed by 5 bases and the J gene end by 2 bases; junction bases not matched to a gene: 10. CDR1 and CDR2 (germline): SGHTA, FQGNSA. The CDR3 is 16 amino acids. CDR3 nucleotides: TGTGCCAGCAGCCCGTCCGGACAGGGGATGCCCTACGAGCAGTACTTC. This translates into CASSPSGQGMPYEQYF.

This rearrangement joins TRBV19 to TRBJ1-5; the D gene is possibly TRBD1 (5 bases). Germline CDR1 and CDR2: LNHDA and SQIVND (reference sequence). The CDR3 runs 17 residues. V lost 4 bases, J lost 3 bases, and 19 bases lay in between. The CDR3 region is CASSSGGRAGPNQPQHF. For the CDR3, the DNA is TGTGCCAGTAGTAGTGGGGGGAGGGCAGGGCCCAATCAGCCCCAGCATTTT.

The chain employs TRBV30 and TRBJ2-1; 11 bases map to TRBD2. Germline assignment: CDR1 GTSNPN and CDR2 SVGIG (reference sequence). J gave up 10 bases and V 1 base, and 12 bases lay outside the gene matches. The CDR3 contains 16 residues. CDR3 region: CAWSDLSGRAYGEQFF. The CDR3, as DNA: TGTGCCTGGAGTGACCTTAGCGGGAGGGCCTATGGGGAGCAGTTCTTC.

V gene TRBV3-1 (or the pseudogene TRBV3-2) combines with J gene TRBJ2-7, with D uncertain. CDR1 and CDR2 (germline): LGHDT, YNNKEL (reference sequence). The CDR3 is made up of 14 amino acids. Deletions cut 6 bases from V and 4 bases from J, with 16 bases between. The CDR3: CASSRLAFGYEQYF. CDR3 nucleotides: TGTGCCAGCAGTCGACTCGCTTTTGGGTACGAGCAGTACTTC.

V is TRBV5-1 and J is TRBJ1-6; 7 bases are a match to TRBD1. The germline gives CDR1 SGHRS, CDR2 YFSETQ. J gave up 9 bases and V 4 bases, and 7 bases lay outside the gene matches. The CDR3 extends over 14 amino acids. The CDR3 spells CASSPDRVGSPLHF. In nucleotides, the CDR3 is TGCGCCAGCAGCCCAGACAGGGTTGGTTCACCCCTCCACTTT.

This clone has just a few counts. This chain connects TRBV21-1 to TRBJ2-7; the table's D call, TRBD1, was not checked against the DNA. TRBV21-1 is a pseudogene locus. The CDR3 runs 10 residues. CDR3 sequence (DNA): TGTGCCAGCAGCAAAATCAAGCAGTACTTC. It yields the protein CASSKIKQYF.

The genes are TRBV9 and TRBJ2-1; a possible D gene is TRBD2 (6 bases). The V and J ends lost 1 base and 2 bases respectively, with 10 bases between them. The CDR3 runs 15 residues. Germline V CDR1 and CDR2: SGDLS, YYNGEE. CDR3 region: CASSVRRGPYNEQFF. CDR3 nucleotides: TGTGCCAGCAGCGTACGGCGGGGACCCTACAATGAGCAGTTCTTC.

This chain joins TRBV6-5 and TRBJ2-7; TRBD2 aligns across 9 bases. This CDR3 region has 15 residues. CDR1 and CDR2 from the germline V gene are MNHEY and SVGAGI. The ends lost 5 bases at V and 6 bases at J; junction bases unmatched: 11. The CDR3 nucleotides are TGTGCCAGCAGTCTTAGCGGGAGCCCCGGACGCGAGCAGTACTTC. Its protein product is CASSLSGSPGREQYF.

This sequence joins TRBV4-2 and TRBJ2-1; possible D gene TRBD2, 6 bases. V shed 3 bases and J shed 7 bases, with 10 bases lying between them. CDR3 length: 13 amino acids. In germline, CDR1 is LGHNA, CDR2 YNFKEQ. The CDR3 DNA is TGTGCCAGCAGCCACACCGGGACTAATGAGCAGTTCTTC. Its translation is CASSHTGTNEQFF.

The chain recombines TRBV15 with TRBJ2-3; perhaps TRBD1 as D (6 bases). There are 16 residues in the CDR3. Looked up from germline, CDR1 is LNHNV and CDR2 is YYDKDF (reference sequence). Trimming left V 0 bases short and J 2 bases short, with 12 bases between. This chain's CDR3 is CATSRDQGRNTDTQYF. The CDR3 DNA sequence: TGTGCCACCAGCAGAGATCAGGGGCGCAACACAGATACGCAGTATTTT.

CDR3 nucleotides: TGTGCCAGCACTGGGGACTATGGTTACAATGAGCAGTTCTTC. Encoded protein: CASTGDYGYNEQFF. V usage is TRBV2 and J usage is TRBJ2-1, with 7 bases aligning to TRBD2. The CDR3 spans 14 residues. Germline V gives CDR1 SNHLY, CDR2 FYNNEI. V shed 7 bases and J 4 bases; nucleotides not matched to a gene: 7.

This clone was observed once. This CDR3 is CAGTGGSSYNSPLHF. The CDR3 region has the DNA TGTGCCGGGACAGGGGGAAGTTCCTATAATTCACCCCTCCACTTT. The chain recombines TRBV6-5 with TRBJ1-6; 11 bases are shared with TRBD1. The CDR3 totals 15 residues. The germline V gene has CDR1 MNHEY and CDR2 SVGAGI. V shed 11 bases, J shed 1 base, and the junction held 4 bases outside the gene matches.

The chain couples TRBV6-2 or TRBV6-3 to TRBJ2-5; 12 nucleotides align to TRBD1. J gave up 6 bases and V 4 bases, and 15 bases lay outside the gene matches. Germline V gene sequence: CDR1 MNHEY, CDR2 SVGEGT. The CDR3 loop spans 18 amino acids. CDR3 region: CASSFTSTGTGGLKTQYF. The CDR3 DNA reads as TGTGCCAGCAGTTTCACCAGCACCGGGACAGGGGGCTTAAAGACCCAGTACTTC.

The chain joins TRBV11-3 to TRBJ1-5, with no clear D. The length of the CDR3 is 12 residues. The V and J ends lost 4 bases and 3 bases respectively, with 4 bases between them. Per the germline V gene, CDR1 is SGHNT and CDR2 is YENEEA. The CDR3 sequence: CASSSINQPQHF. The CDR3, as DNA: TGTGCCAGCAGCTCTATCAATCAGCCCCAGCATTTT.